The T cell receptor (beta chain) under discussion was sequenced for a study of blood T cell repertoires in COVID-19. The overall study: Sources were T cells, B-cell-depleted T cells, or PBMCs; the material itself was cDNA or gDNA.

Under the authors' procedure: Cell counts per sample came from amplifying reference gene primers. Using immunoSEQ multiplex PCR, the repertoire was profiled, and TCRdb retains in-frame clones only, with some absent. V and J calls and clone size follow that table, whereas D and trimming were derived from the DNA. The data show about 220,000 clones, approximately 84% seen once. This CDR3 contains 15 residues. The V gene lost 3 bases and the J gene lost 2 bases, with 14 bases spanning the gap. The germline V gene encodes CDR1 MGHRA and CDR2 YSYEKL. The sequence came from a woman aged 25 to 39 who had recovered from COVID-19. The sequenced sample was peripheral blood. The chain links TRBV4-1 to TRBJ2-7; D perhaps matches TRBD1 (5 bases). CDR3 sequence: CASSQKDTLAYEQYF. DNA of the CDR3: TGCGCCAGCAGCCAGAAGGACACCTTAGCCTACGAGCAGTACTTC.